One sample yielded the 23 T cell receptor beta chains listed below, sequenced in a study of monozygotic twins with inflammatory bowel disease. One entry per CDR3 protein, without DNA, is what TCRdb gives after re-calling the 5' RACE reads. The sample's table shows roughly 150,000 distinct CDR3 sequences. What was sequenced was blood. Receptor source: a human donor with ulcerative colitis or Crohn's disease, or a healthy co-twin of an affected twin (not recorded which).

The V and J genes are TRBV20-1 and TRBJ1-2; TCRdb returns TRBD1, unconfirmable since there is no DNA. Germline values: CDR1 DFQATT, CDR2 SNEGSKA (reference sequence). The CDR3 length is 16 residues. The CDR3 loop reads CSAPHQRTGAFYGYTF.

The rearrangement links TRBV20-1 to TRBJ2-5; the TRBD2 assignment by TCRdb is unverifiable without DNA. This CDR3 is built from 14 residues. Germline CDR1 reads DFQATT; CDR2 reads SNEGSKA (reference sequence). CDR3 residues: CSASGLAPGETQYF.

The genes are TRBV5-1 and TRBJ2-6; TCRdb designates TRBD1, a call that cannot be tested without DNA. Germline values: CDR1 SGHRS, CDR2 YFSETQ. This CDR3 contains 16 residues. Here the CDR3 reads CASGDRVFSGANVLTF.

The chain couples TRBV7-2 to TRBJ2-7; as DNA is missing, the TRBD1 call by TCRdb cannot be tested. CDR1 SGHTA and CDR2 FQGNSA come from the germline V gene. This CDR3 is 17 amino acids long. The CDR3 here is CASSFRQATGSSYEQYF.

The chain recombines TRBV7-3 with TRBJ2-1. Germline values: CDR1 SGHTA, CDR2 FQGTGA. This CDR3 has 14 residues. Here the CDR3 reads CASSTQSSYNEQFF.

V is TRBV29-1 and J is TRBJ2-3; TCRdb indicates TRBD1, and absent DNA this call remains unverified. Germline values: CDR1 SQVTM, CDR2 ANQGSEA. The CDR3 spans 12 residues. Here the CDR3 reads CSEAGGPDTQYF.

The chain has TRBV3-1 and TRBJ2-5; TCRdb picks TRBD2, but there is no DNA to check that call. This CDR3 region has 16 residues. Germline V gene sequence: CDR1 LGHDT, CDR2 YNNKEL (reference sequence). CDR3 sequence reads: CASSRIAGGPQETQYF.

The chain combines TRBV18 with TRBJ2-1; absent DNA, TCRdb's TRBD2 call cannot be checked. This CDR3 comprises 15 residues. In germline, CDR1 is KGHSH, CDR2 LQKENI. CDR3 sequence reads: CASSLGLADLNEQFF.

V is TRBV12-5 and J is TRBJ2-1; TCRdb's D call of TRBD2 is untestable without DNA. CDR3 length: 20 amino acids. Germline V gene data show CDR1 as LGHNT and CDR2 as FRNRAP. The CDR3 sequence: CASGLLPPGLAGETDNEQFF.

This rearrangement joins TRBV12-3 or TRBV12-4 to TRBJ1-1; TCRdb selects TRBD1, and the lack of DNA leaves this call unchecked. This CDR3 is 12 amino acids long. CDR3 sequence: CASIEPGTPATF.

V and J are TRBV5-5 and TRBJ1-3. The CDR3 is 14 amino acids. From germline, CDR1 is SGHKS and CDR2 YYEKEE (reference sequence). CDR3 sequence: CASSAGLRRNTIYF.

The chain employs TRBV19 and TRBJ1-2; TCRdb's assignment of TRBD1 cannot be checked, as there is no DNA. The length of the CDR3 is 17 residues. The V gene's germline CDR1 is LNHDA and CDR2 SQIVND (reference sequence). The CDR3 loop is CASSIDDFGTLVVSYTF.

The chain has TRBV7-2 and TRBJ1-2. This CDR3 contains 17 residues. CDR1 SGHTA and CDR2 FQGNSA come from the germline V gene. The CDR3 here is CASSSRGSNMGNYGYTF.

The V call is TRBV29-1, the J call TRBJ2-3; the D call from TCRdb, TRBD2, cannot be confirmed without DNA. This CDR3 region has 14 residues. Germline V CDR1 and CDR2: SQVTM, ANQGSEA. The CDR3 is CSVDPGTSGITQYF.

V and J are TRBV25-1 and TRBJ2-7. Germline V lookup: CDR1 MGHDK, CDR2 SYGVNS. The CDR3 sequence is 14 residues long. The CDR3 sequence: CASSFSGDTYEQYF.

The CDR3 is CASSIRGLYNEQFF. The chain has TRBV19 and TRBJ2-1. This CDR3 contains 14 residues. Germline V gene sequence: CDR1 LNHDA, CDR2 SQIVND (reference sequence).

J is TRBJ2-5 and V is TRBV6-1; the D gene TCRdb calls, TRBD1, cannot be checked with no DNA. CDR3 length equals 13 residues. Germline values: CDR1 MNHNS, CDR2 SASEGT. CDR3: CASDRVVSETQYF.

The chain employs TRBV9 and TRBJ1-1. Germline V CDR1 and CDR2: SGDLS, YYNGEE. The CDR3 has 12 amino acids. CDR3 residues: CASSSADTEAFF.

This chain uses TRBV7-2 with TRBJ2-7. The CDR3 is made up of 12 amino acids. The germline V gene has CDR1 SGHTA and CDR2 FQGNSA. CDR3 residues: CASSILNREYYF.

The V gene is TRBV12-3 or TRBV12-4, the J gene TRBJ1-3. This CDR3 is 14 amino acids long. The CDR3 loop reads CATRVSPSGNTIYF.

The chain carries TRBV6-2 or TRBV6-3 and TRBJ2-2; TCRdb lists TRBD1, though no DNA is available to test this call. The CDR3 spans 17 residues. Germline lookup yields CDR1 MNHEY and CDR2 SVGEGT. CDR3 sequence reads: CASSYQPGGVRTGELFF.

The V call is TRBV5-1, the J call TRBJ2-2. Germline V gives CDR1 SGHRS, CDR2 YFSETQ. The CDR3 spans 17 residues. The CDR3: CASSLLIMAANTGELFF.

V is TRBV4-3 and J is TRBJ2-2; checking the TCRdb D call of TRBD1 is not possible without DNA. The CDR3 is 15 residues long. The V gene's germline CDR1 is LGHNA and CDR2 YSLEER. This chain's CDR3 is CASSRGDSSTGELFF.